The 22 T cell receptor beta chains presented below share a single source sample, sequenced in a study of cytomegalovirus exposure and HLA in healthy donors. The PCR made use of 60 Vbeta and 13 Jbeta primers. Using immunoSEQ multiplex PCR, the repertoire was profiled, and TCRdb retains in-frame clones only, with some absent. This table holds around 68,000 clones, 85% to 90% found once. Specimen: PBMCs. All receptors come from a female donor in good health and CMV-seronegative.

Here the CDR3 reads CASSPRTPRTYEQYF. DNA of the CDR3: TGTGCCAGCAGCCCGAGGACACCTAGAACCTACGAGCAGTACTTC. The gene calls are TRBV7-9 and TRBJ2-7; tentatively, D is TRBD1 (5 bases). Trimming shortened V by 5 bases and J by 2 bases, and 16 bases separated the two germline ends. The CDR3 is 15 amino acids. Germline CDR1 is SEHNR and CDR2 is FQNEAQ (reference sequence).

This rearrangement joins TRBV4-1 to TRBJ1-5; D is undetermined. V was shortened by 0 bases and J by 3 bases, with 9 bases between the two germline ends. This CDR3 is 15 amino acids long. Germline V gives CDR1 MGHRA, CDR2 YSYEKL. In DNA, the CDR3 is TGCGCCAGCAGCCAAGATTCCAGAAACAATCAGCCCCAGCATTTT. Translated, it gives CASSQDSRNNQPQHF.

The chain has TRBV25-1 and TRBJ2-1; TRBD1 matches 8 bases. CDR1 is MGHDK, CDR2 SYGVNS, per germline. The CDR3 runs to 16 residues. The J segment lost 8 bases and the V segment lost 2 bases, leaving 11 bases of the junction unmatched. The CDR3 loop reads CASSEGFPGTGHEQFF. CDR3 DNA: TGTGCCAGCAGTGAAGGATTCCCCGGGACAGGCCATGAGCAGTTCTTC.

The chain links TRBV5-1 to TRBJ1-1; D may be TRBD1 (6 bases). Germline CDR1 and CDR2: SGHRS and YFSETQ. V was pared by 0 bases and J by 0 bases, with 6 bases between. The CDR3 is 14 amino acids. The CDR3 sequence is CASSLEGVNTEAFF. Here the CDR3 DNA reads TGCGCCAGCAGCTTGGAGGGGGTGAACACTGAAGCTTTCTTT. The complete variable domain, with remaining parts taken from reference TRBV5-1 and TRBJ1-1, reads KAGVTQTPRYLIKTRGQQVTLSCSPISGHRSVSWYQQTPGQGLQFLFEYFSETQRNKGNFPGRFSGRQFSNSRSEMNVSTLELGDSALYLCASSLEGVNTEAFFGQGTRLTVV.

The chain recombines TRBV4-1 with TRBJ2-2; D might be TRBD2 (7 bases). CDR3 size: 16 residues. Germline CDR1 and CDR2: MGHRA and YSYEKL. V lost 5 bases, J lost 5 bases, and 18 bases lay in between. The CDR3 coding sequence is TGCGCCAGCAGCAAGGCTGCGGGGGCACAGACCGGGGAGCTGTTTTTT. Translation: CASSKAAGAQTGELFF.

The chain is built from TRBV25-1 and TRBJ2-2, with D unclear. Germline loops: CDR1 MGHDK, CDR2 SYGVNS. Trimming removed 5 bases from V and 5 bases from J, with 3 bases in between. This CDR3 contains 11 residues. As DNA, the CDR3 is TGTGCCAGCAGTCTGACCGGGGAGCTGTTTTTT. As protein: CASSLTGELFF.

This clone was recorded only once. The J gene is TRBJ2-1, the V gene TRBV14; D might be TRBD2 (6 bases). This CDR3 contains 13 residues. Between the trimmed V and J ends, which lost 6 bases and 9 bases, there was a span of 15 bases. CDR1 and CDR2 from the germline V gene are SGHDN and FVKESK. The CDR3 protein is CASSPRLGGEQFF. The CDR3 nucleotides are TGTGCCAGCAGTCCTAGACTGGGGGGTGAGCAGTTCTTC.

The chain uses TRBV7-6 and TRBJ2-1; TRBD1 might be the D (6 bases). The CDR3 loop spans 13 amino acids. Trimming left V 8 bases short and J 4 bases short, with 12 bases between. CDR1 is SGHVS and CDR2 is FNYEAQ in the germline V gene. Written as DNA, the CDR3 is TGTGCCAGCGCAGGGGTCCTGTACAATGAGCAGTTCTTC. It translates to CASAGVLYNEQFF.

Written as DNA, the CDR3 is TGTGCCAGCAGTGGAACATTACAGGGGAGTGAAGAAAAACTGTTTTTT. Amino acid sequence: CASSGTLQGSEEKLFF. This chain connects TRBV28 to TRBJ1-4; TRBD1 aligns across 7 bases. CDR1 and CDR2 (germline): MDHEN, SYDVKM. Trimming at V came to 5 bases and at J to 8 bases, leaving 14 bases not matched to a gene. The CDR3 totals 16 residues.

This chain joins TRBV27 and TRBJ1-1, with D uncertain. Deletions cut 4 bases from V and 2 bases from J, with 14 bases between. The length of the CDR3 is 15 residues. Germline V gives CDR1 MNHEY, CDR2 SMNVEV (reference sequence). In nucleotides, the CDR3 is TGTGCCAGCAGTTCCCCCGCCACAATCAACACTGAAGCTTTCTTT. It yields the protein CASSSPATINTEAFF.

The chain carries TRBV7-3 and TRBJ1-2, with 7 bases identical to TRBD1. Trimming took 3 bases from V and 5 from J; bases not matched to a gene: 3. Germline V lookup: CDR1 SGHTA, CDR2 FQGTGA. The CDR3 covers 13 residues. The CDR3 reads CASSLETGYGYTF. The CDR3 DNA reads as TGTGCCAGCAGCTTGGAGACAGGGTATGGCTACACCTTC.

V usage is TRBV7-2 and J usage is TRBJ2-7, with 8 bases lining up with TRBD2. This CDR3 comprises 13 residues. J lost 4 bases, V lost 4 bases, and 3 bases had no gene match. Germline assignment: CDR1 SGHTA and CDR2 FQGNSA. The CDR3 region is CASSSSGSYEQYF. CDR3 coding DNA: TGTGCCAGCAGCTCTAGCGGGTCGTACGAGCAGTACTTC.

The V and J genes are TRBV28 and TRBJ1-6; TRBD1 matches 12 bases. This CDR3 spans 15 amino acids. V gave up 6 bases and J gave up 9 bases; unmatched junction bases: 6. The germline gives CDR1 MDHEN, CDR2 SYDVKM. This CDR3 reads CASRHRDRGPSPLHF. CDR3 DNA sequence: TGTGCCAGCAGACACCGGGACAGGGGGCCTTCACCCCTCCACTTT.

This clone was seen just once. The chain joins TRBV5-6 to TRBJ2-1; TRBD2 matches at 8 bases. This CDR3 spans 15 amino acids. Germline trimming cut 5 bases from V and 9 bases from J; bases unmatched to any gene: 13. CDR1 is SGHDT, CDR2 YYEEEE, per germline. CDR3 loop: CASRQISGVGGEQFF. The CDR3 DNA reads TGTGCCAGCAGACAGATTAGCGGGGTGGGGGGTGAGCAGTTCTTC.

The chain links TRBV4-2 to TRBJ1-1, with TRBD1 matching over 7 bases. This CDR3 comprises 15 residues. Germline loops: CDR1 LGHNA, CDR2 YNFKEQ. V lost 0 bases, J lost 5 bases, and 6 bases stayed unmatched. The CDR3 region has the DNA TGTGCCAGCAGCCAAGAAAAGGGGGCGCAAACTGAAGCTTTCTTT. Its translation: CASSQEKGAQTEAFF.

V is TRBV19 and J is TRBJ2-7, with D perhaps matching TRBD1 (5 bases). The CDR3 contains 14 residues. Germline CDR1 reads LNHDA; CDR2 reads SQIVND (reference sequence). With 5 bases removed from V and 4 bases from J, the gap between germline ends came to 15 bases. CDR3 region: CASSHRVAGYEQYF. CDR3 nucleotide sequence: TGTGCCAGTAGTCACCGGGTCGCAGGGTACGAGCAGTACTTC. The variable domain in full, completed from reference TRBV19 and TRBJ2-7, reads DGGITQSPKYLFRKEGQNVTLSCEQNLNHDAMYWYRQDPGQGLRLIYYSQIVNDFQKGDIAEGYSVSREKKESFPLTVTSAQKNPTAFYLCASSHRVAGYEQYFGPGTRLTVT.

This chain joins TRBV5-5 and TRBJ2-5, with D maybe TRBD2 (6 bases). The CDR3 extends over 14 amino acids. Germline V gene data show CDR1 as SGHKS and CDR2 as YYEKEE (reference sequence). V gave up 5 bases and J gave up 2 bases, with 13 bases separating them. Here the CDR3 DNA reads TGTGCCAGCAGAGGAGGGGCCAGACAAGAGACCCAGTACTTC. It is translated as CASRGGARQETQYF.

This chain connects TRBV10-2 to TRBJ2-7; TRBD2 aligns across 7 bases. There are 13 residues in the CDR3. Losses at the gene ends were 6 bases for V and 1 base for J; bases not matched to a gene: 3. Germline CDR1 and CDR2: WSHSY and SAAADI. This chain's CDR3 is CASRSSGSYEQYF. The CDR3 nucleotides are TGCGCCAGCAGGTCTAGCGGATCCTACGAGCAGTACTTC.

The chain carries TRBV7-2 and TRBJ1-1; D not resolved. V was trimmed by 5 bases and J by 5 bases, leaving 9 bases between them. Germline assignment: CDR1 SGHTA and CDR2 FQGNSA. The CDR3 covers 12 residues. The CDR3 bases are TGTGCCAGCAGCCCTACCCGGACTGAAGCTTTCTTT. Residues: CASSPTRTEAFF. Looking up the rest from reference TRBV7-2 and TRBJ1-1 gives the full variable domain: GAGVSQSPSNKVTEKGKDVELRCDPISGHTALYWYRQSLGQGLEFLIYFQGNSAPDKSGLPSDRFSAERTGGSVSTLTIQRTQQEDSAVYLCASSPTRTEAFFGQGTRLTVV.

The J gene is TRBJ2-3, the V gene TRBV4-2; TRBD2 matches 13 bases. The germline CDR1 and CDR2 sequences are LGHNA and YNFKEQ. The CDR3 length is 17 residues. Germline trimming cut 7 bases from V and 6 bases from J; bases unmatched to any gene: 13. The CDR3 nucleotides read TGTGCCAGCACCTTAGGGGGACTAGCGGGGCTTGGGGATACGCAGTATTTT. It codes for CASTLGGLAGLGDTQYF.

The chain couples TRBV28 to TRBJ2-6, with D uncertain. The V end lost 8 bases, the J end lost 1 base, and 6 bases lay between the germline ends. In germline, CDR1 is MDHEN, CDR2 SYDVKM. This CDR3 region has 13 residues. CDR3 sequence: CASRSSGANVLTF. The CDR3 bases are TGTGCCAGCCGTTCTTCTGGGGCCAACGTCCTGACTTTC.

This clone was recorded a few times. V usage is TRBV28 and J usage is TRBJ1-1, with 9 positions matching TRBD1. Per germline, CDR1 MDHEN and CDR2 SYDVKM. The CDR3 contains 15 residues. V was clipped by 7 bases and J by 1 base; unmatched bases: 7. CDR3 region: CASNTGGAGNTEAFF. CDR3 DNA sequence: TGTGCCAGCAATACAGGGGGCGCGGGGAACACTGAAGCTTTCTTT.